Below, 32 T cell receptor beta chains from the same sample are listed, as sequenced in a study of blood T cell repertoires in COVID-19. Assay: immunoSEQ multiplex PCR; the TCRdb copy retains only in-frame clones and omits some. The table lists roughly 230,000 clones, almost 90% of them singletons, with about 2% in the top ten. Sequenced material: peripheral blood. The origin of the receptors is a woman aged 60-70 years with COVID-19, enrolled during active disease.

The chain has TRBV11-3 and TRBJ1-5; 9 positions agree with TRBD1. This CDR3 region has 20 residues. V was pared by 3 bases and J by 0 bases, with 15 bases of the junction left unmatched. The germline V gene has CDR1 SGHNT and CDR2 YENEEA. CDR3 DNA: TGTGCCAGCAGCTTCTATCGGGCCGGGACAGGGAATTATAGCAATCAGCCCCAGCATTTT. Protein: CASSFYRAGTGNYSNQPQHF.

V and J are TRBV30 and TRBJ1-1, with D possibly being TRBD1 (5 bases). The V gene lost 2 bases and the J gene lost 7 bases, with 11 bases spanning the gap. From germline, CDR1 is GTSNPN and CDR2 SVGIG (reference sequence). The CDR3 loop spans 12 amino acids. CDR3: CAWSWDRGEAFF. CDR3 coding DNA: TGTGCCTGGAGTTGGGATAGGGGTGAAGCTTTCTTT.

DNA for the CDR3: TGTGCCAGCAGCCAAGATATTTCCGGGTATGGCTACACCTTC. Translating it yields CASSQDISGYGYTF. This chain links TRBV4-2 with TRBJ1-2; no definite D call. CDR1 is LGHNA, CDR2 YNFKEQ, per germline. The CDR3 is 14 amino acids. V lost 0 bases and J lost 5, with 10 bases in between.

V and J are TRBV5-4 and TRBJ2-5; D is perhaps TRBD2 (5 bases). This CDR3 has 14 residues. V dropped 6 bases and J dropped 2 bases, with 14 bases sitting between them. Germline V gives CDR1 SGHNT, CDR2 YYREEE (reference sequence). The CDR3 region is CASTPARGQETQYF. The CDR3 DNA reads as TGTGCCAGCACACCCGCACGGGGACAAGAGACCCAGTACTTC. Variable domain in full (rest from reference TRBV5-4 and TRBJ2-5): ETGVTQSPTHLIKTRGQQVTLRCSSQSGHNTVSWYQQALGQGPQFIFQYYREEENGRGNFPPRFSGLQFPNYSSELNVNALELDDSALYLCASTPARGQETQYFGPGTRLLVL.

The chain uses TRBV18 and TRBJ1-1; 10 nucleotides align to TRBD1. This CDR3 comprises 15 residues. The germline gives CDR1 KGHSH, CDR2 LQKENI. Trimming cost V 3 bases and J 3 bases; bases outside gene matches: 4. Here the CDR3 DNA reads TGTGCCAGCTCACCGGCCGGGACAGGGGACACTGAAGCTTTCTTT. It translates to CASSPAGTGDTEAFF.

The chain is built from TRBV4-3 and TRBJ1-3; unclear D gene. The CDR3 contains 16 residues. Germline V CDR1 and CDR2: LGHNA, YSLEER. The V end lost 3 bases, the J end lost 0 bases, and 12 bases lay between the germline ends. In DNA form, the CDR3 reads TGCGCCAGCAGCCAGGGTTTCCGAGGCTCTGGAAACACCATATATTTT. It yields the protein CASSQGFRGSGNTIYF.

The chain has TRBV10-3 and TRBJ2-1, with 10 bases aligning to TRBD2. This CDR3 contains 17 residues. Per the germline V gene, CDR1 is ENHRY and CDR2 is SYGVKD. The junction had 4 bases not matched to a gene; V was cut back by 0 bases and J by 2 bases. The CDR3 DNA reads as TGTGCCATCAGTGAGTCCGAGCGGGGGGGCCCCTACAATGAGCAGTTCTTC. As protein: CAISESERGGPYNEQFF.

The CDR3 coding sequence is TGTGCCAGCAGTCCTGACAGGATGAAGCCCGAGCAGTACTTC. Its protein product is CASSPDRMKPEQYF. This chain joins TRBV5-4 and TRBJ2-7; tentative D call: TRBD1 (6 bases). The CDR3 sequence is 14 residues long. Trimming took 5 bases from V and 6 from J, leaving 18 bases between them. Germline-derived CDR1 and CDR2 are SGHNT and YYREEE (reference sequence).

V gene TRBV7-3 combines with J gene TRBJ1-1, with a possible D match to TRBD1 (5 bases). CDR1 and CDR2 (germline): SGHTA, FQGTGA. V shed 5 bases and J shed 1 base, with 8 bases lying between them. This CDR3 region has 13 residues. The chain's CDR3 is CASSTDRNTEAFF. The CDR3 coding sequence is TGTGCCAGCAGCACCGACAGGAACACTGAAGCTTTCTTT.

CDR3 coding DNA: TGTGCCAGCAGCCTATCACCCCTCCACTTT. The encoded protein is CASSLSPLHF. J is TRBJ1-6 and V is TRBV5-6; D uncertain. Germline CDR1 reads SGHDT; CDR2 reads YYEEEE. The ends were cut back, 4 bases at V and 10 bases at J, with 3 bases in the middle. CDR3 length: 10 residues.

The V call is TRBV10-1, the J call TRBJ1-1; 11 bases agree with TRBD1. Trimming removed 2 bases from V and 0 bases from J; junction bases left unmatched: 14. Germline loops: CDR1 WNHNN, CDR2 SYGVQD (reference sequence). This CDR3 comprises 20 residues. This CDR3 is CASSEPGTGGRIHVNTEAFF. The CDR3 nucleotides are TGCGCCAGCAGTGAGCCTGGGACAGGGGGTAGGATTCACGTGAACACTGAAGCTTTCTTT.

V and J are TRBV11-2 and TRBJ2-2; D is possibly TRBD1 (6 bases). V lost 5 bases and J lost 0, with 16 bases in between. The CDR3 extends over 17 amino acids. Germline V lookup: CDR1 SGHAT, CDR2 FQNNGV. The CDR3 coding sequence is TGTGCCAGCAGCCCCCGCCCGGACAGCCCGAACACCGGGGAGCTGTTTTTT. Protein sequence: CASSPRPDSPNTGELFF.

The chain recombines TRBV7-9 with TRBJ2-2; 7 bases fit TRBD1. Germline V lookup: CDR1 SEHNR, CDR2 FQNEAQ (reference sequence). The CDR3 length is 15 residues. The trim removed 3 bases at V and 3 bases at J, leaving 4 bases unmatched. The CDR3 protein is CASSLAQGDTGELFF. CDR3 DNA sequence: TGTGCCAGCAGCTTGGCTCAGGGGGACACCGGGGAGCTGTTTTTT. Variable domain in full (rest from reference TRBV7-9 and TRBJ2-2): DTGVSQNPRHKITKRGQNVTFRCDPISEHNRLYWYRQTLGQGPEFLTYFQNEAQLEKSRLLSDRFSAERPKGSFSTLEIQRTEQGDSAMYLCASSLAQGDTGELFFGEGSRLTVL.

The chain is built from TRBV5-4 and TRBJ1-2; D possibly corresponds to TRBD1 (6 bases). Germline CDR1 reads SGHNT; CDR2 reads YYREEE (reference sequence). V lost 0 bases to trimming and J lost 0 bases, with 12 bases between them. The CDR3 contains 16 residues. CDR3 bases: TGTGCCAGCAGCTTGGTTACAGGGCCCGCTAACTATGGCTACACCTTC. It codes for CASSLVTGPANYGYTF.

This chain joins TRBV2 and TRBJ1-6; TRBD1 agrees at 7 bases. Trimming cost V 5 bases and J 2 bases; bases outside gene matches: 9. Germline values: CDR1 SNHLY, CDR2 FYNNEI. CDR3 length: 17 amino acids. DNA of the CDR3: TGTGCCAGCAGTTTTGCCTCTGGGACAGCCTATAATTCACCCCTCCACTTT. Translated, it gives CASSFASGTAYNSPLHF.

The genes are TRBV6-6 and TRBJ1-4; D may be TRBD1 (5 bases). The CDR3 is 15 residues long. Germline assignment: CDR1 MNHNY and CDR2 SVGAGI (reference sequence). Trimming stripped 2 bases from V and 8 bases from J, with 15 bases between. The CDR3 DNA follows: TGTGCCAGCAGTTACGGAGGGGCGCCGGCAGAAAAACTGTTTTTT. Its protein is CASSYGGAPAEKLFF.

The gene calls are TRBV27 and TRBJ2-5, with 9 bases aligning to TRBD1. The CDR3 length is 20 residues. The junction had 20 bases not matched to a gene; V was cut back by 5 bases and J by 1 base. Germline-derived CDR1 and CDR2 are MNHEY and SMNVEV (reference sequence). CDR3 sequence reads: CASSTWETRDRATSQETQYF. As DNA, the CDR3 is TGTGCCAGCAGTACGTGGGAAACCCGGGACAGGGCCACGAGCCAAGAGACCCAGTACTTC.

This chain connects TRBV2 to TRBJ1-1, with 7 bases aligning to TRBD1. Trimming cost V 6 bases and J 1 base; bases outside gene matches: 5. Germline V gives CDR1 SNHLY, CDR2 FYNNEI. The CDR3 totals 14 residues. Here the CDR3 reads CASRERTGNTEAFF. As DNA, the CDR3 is TGTGCCAGCAGAGAAAGGACAGGGAACACTGAAGCTTTCTTT. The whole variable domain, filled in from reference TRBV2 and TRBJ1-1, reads EPEVTQTPSHQVTQMGQEVILRCVPISNHLYFYWYRQILGQKVEFLVSFYNNEISEKSEIFDDQFSVERPDGSNFTLKIRSTKLEDSAMYFCASRERTGNTEAFFGQGTRLTVV.

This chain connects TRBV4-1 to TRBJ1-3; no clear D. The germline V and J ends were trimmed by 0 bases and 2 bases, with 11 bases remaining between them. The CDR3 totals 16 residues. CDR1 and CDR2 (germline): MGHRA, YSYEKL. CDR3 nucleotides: TGCGCCAGCAGCCAAGATCGCGAGGGAACTGGAAACACCATATATTTT. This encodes CASSQDREGTGNTIYF.

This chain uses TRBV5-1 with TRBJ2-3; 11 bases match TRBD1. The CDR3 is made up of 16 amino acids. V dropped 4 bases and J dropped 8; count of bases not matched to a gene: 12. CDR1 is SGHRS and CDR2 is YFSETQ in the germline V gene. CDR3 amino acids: CASSPEGTGGWATQYF. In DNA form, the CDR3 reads TGCGCCAGCAGCCCAGAAGGGACAGGGGGATGGGCTACGCAGTATTTT.

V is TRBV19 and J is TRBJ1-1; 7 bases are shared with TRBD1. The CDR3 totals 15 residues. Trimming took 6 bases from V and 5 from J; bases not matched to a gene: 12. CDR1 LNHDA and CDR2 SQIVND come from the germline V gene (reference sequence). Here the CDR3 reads CASSPADRYNTEAFF. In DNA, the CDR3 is TGTGCCAGTAGCCCAGCGGACAGGTATAATACTGAAGCTTTCTTT.

CDR3 loop: CASSLSGTGELFF. The CDR3 bases are TGTGCCAGCAGCTTAAGCGGCACCGGGGAGCTGTTTTTT. This sequence joins TRBV7-6 and TRBJ2-2; TRBD2 is a possible D gene (5 bases). Trimming cost V 2 bases and J 4 bases, with 5 bases left between them. This CDR3 region has 13 residues. In germline, CDR1 is SGHVS, CDR2 FNYEAQ.

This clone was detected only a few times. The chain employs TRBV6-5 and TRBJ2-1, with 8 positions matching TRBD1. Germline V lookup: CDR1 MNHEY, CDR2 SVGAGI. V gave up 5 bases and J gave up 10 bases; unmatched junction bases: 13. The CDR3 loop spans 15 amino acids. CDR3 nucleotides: TGTGCCAGCAGTCCGGGACAGGTCGAGTGGAAAGAGCAGTTCTTC. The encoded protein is CASSPGQVEWKEQFF.

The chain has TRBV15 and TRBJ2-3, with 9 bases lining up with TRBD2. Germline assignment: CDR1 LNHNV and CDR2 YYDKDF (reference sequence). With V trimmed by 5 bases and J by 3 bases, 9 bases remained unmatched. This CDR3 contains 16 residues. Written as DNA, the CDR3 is TGTGCCACCAGCCCCCTAGCGGGGCGCGGAACAGATACGCAGTATTTT. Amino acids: CATSPLAGRGTDTQYF.

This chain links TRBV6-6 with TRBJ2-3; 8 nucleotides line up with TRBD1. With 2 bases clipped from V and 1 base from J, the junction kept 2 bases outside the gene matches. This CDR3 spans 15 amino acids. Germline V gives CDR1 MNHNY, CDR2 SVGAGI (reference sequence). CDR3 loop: CASSYRDRRTDTQYF. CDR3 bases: TGTGCCAGCAGTTACCGGGACAGGCGCACAGATACGCAGTATTTT.

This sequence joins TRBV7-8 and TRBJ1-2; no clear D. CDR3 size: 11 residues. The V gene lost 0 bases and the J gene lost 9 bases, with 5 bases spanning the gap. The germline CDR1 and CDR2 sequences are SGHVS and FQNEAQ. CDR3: CASSLAGSYTF. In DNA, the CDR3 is TGTGCCAGCAGCTTAGCGGGCAGCTACACCTTC.

The CDR3 here is CATSGYGGAKTANTGELFF. For the CDR3, the DNA is TGTGCCACCAGCGGTTATGGGGGGGCAAAAACCGCGAACACCGGGGAGCTGTTTTTT. The genes are TRBV15 and TRBJ2-2, with D perhaps matching TRBD2 (7 bases). This CDR3 contains 19 residues. Trimming removed 5 bases from V and 0 bases from J, with 22 bases in between. Germline V gene data show CDR1 as LNHNV and CDR2 as YYDKDF (reference sequence).

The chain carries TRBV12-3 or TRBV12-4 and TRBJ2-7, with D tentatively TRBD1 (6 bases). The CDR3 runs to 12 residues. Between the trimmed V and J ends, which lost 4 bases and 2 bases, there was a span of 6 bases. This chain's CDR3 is CASSWTAYEQYF. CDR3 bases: TGTGCCAGCAGTTGGACAGCCTACGAGCAGTACTTC.

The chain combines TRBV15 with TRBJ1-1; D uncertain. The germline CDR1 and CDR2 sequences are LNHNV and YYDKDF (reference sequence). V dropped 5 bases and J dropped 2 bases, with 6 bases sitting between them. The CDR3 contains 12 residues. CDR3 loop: CATSRSNTEAFF. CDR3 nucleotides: TGTGCCACCAGCCGAAGCAACACTGAAGCTTTCTTT.

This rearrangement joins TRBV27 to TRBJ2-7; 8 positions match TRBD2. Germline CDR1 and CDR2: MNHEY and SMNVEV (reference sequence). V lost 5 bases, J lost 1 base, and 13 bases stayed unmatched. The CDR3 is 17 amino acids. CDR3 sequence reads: CASSGWPVGGASYEQYF. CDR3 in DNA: TGTGCCAGCAGTGGGTGGCCTGTCGGGGGGGCTTCCTACGAGCAGTACTTC.

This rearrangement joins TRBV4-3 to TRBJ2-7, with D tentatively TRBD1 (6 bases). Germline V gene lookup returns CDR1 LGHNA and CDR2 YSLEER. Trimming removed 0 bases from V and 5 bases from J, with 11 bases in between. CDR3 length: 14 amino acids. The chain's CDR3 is CASSQDQGSHEQYF. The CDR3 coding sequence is TGCGCCAGCAGCCAAGACCAGGGGAGCCACGAGCAGTACTTC.

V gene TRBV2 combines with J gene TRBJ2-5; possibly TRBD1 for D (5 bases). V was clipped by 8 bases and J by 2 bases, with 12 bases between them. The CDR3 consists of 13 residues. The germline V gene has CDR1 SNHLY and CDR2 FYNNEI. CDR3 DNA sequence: TGTGCCAGCCTTTACCAGGGACAAGAGACCCAGTACTTC. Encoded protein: CASLYQGQETQYF.